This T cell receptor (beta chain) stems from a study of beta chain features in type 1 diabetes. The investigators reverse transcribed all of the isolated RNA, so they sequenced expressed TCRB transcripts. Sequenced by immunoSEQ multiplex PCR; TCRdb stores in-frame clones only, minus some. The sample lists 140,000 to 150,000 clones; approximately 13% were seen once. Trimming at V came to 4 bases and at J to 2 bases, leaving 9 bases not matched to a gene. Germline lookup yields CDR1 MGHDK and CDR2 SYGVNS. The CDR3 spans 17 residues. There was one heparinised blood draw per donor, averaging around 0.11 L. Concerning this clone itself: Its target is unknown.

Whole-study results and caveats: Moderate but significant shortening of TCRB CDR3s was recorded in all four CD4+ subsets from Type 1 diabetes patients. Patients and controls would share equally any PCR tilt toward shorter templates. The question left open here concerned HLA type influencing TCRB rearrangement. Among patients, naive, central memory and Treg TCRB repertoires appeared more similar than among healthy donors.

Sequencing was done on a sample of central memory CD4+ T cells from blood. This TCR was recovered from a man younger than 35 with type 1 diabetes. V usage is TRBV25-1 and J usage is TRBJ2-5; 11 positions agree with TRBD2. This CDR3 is CASSASMGLAAQETQYF. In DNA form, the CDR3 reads TGTGCCAGCAGTGCGTCTATGGGACTAGCGGCTCAAGAGACCCAGTACTTC.